Listed here are 10 T cell receptor beta chains from one sample, sequenced in a study of blood T cell repertoires in COVID-19. Some clones are missing from TCRdb's copy, which holds only in-frame ones; the method was immunoSEQ multiplex PCR. The sample has roughly 400,000 clones, nearly 90% seen once. The source material was PBMCs or T cells enriched from blood (not recorded which). The receptors stem from a woman aged 25 to 39 who had recovered from COVID-19.

The genes are TRBV9 and TRBJ2-2; 8 bases fit TRBD1. CDR1 and CDR2 from the germline V gene are SGDLS and YYNGEE. V shed 2 bases, J shed 7 bases, and the junction held 4 bases outside the gene matches. This CDR3 is 14 amino acids long. DNA for the CDR3: TGTGCCAGCAGCGTCCAGGGGGCCGGCGGGGAGCTGTTTTTT. As protein: CASSVQGAGGELFF.

This chain uses TRBV12-5 with TRBJ1-4, with 9 bases matching TRBD1. Germline assignment: CDR1 LGHNT and CDR2 FRNRAP. The CDR3 contains 14 residues. V shed 8 bases and J 8 bases; nucleotides not matched to a gene: 9. This chain's CDR3 is CASTIQGAGEKLFF. DNA for the CDR3: TGTGCTAGTACCATACAGGGGGCAGGGGAAAAACTGTTTTTT.

The gene calls are TRBV28 and TRBJ1-5; D perhaps matches TRBD1 (5 bases). Trimming took 4 bases from V and 6 from J, leaving 16 bases between them. Germline values: CDR1 MDHEN, CDR2 SYDVKM. The CDR3 extends over 15 amino acids. The CDR3 nucleotides are TGTGCCAGCAGTTACCGGGGGGGGTTCGCTCAGCCCCAGCATTTT. Amino acids: CASSYRGGFAQPQHF.

This clone was found a few times. The genes are TRBV5-1 and TRBJ1-2; 7 nucleotides match TRBD1. The CDR3 runs to 15 residues. V dropped 4 bases and J dropped 2; count of bases not matched to a gene: 8. Germline loops: CDR1 SGHRS, CDR2 YFSETQ. CDR3 nucleotides: TGCGCCAGCAGCCTTGAGGACAGGCCCAACTATGGCTACACCTTC. Protein: CASSLEDRPNYGYTF.

J is TRBJ1-5 and V is TRBV19; possibly TRBD1 for D (5 bases). Germline CDR1 LNHDA, CDR2 SQIVND (reference sequence). The CDR3 is made up of 12 amino acids. The V end was cut by 5 bases, the J end by 5 bases, with 7 bases between. CDR3 sequence (DNA): TGTGCCAGTAGTGCCAGGGATCAGCCCCAGCATTTT. Translation: CASSARDQPQHF.

The chain links TRBV19 to TRBJ1-1; possible D gene TRBD1, 5 bases. Germline V CDR1 and CDR2: LNHDA, SQIVND (reference sequence). This CDR3 has 15 residues. The V end lost 0 bases, the J end lost 3 bases, and 11 bases lay between the germline ends. This chain's CDR3 is CASSIDRGYDTEAFF. Written as DNA, the CDR3 is TGTGCCAGTAGTATAGACCGGGGGTATGACACTGAAGCTTTCTTT.

The V call is TRBV13, the J call TRBJ2-1, with D uncertain. The V gene lost 0 bases and the J gene lost 1 base, with 13 bases spanning the gap. Looked up from germline, CDR1 is PRHDT and CDR2 is FYEKMQ (reference sequence). CDR3 length: 17 residues. CDR3 nucleotides: TGTGCCAGCAGCTTAGGCGGTCGGGTTTGGTCCTACAATGAGCAGTTCTTC. It codes for CASSLGGRVWSYNEQFF.

The chain's CDR3 is CASSLQRQGPQHF. The CDR3 coding sequence is TGTGCCAGCAGTTTACAACGACAGGGGCCCCAGCATTTT. The chain employs TRBV12-3 or TRBV12-4 and TRBJ1-5, with 7 bases aligning to TRBD1. Trimming took 2 bases from V and 9 from J; bases not matched to a gene: 4. CDR3 length equals 13 residues.

V usage is TRBV11-1 and J usage is TRBJ2-7, with D maybe TRBD1 (5 bases). The V gene lost 4 bases and the J gene lost 3 bases, with 16 bases spanning the gap. CDR3 size: 15 residues. Germline V CDR1 and CDR2: SGHAT, FQDESV (reference sequence). DNA of the CDR3: TGTGCCAGCAGCTCGCGACAGAGATGGAGCTACGAGCAGTACTTC. This sequence encodes CASSSRQRWSYEQYF. The full variable domain, completed using reference TRBV11-1 and TRBJ2-7, is EAEVAQSPRYKITEKSQAVAFWCDPISGHATLYWYRQILGQGPELLVQFQDESVVDDSQLPKDRFSAERLKGVDSTLKIQPAELGDSAMYLCASSSRQRWSYEQYFGPGTRLTVT.

The J gene is TRBJ1-2, the V gene TRBV5-1; TRBD1 aligns across 10 bases. Germline values: CDR1 SGHRS, CDR2 YFSETQ. V shed 0 bases and J 7 bases; nucleotides not matched to a gene: 9. CDR3 length: 16 amino acids. CDR3 region: CASSLATGQGIFGYTF. In DNA, the CDR3 is TGCGCCAGCAGCTTGGCCACGGGACAGGGGATATTTGGCTACACCTTC.